The 23 T cell receptor beta chains below come from one sample, sequenced in a study of T cell responses to AZD1222 COVID-19 vaccine. Repertoires were generated with immunoSEQ multiplex PCR, while TCRdb's copy carries only in-frame clones and drops some. The data contain around 100,000 clones, about 90% of them singletons. The sequences come from peripheral blood, collected on day 0 of AZD1222 vaccination. Receptors originate from an adult in good health.

This clone has only one observation. The rearrangement uses TRBV7-2 and TRBJ1-2; D gene unclear. This CDR3 has 13 residues. The germline V gene has CDR1 SGHTA and CDR2 FQGNSA. V was pared by 5 bases and J by 4 bases, with 11 bases between. CDR3 residues: CASSPDFSYGYTF. The CDR3 coding sequence is TGTGCCAGCAGCCCGGACTTCAGCTATGGCTACACCTTC.

The rearrangement uses TRBV6-1 and TRBJ2-1, with 11 bases that match TRBD2. This CDR3 region has 14 residues. CDR1 and CDR2 from the germline V gene are MNHNS and SASEGT. V was pared by 5 bases and J by 7 bases, with 4 bases of the junction left unmatched. Here the CDR3 reads CASSNSGGENEQFF. Here the CDR3 DNA reads TGTGCCAGCAGTAATAGCGGGGGGGAAAATGAGCAGTTCTTC.

The chain joins TRBV7-9 to TRBJ2-4; D is unresolved. Germline V gene sequence: CDR1 SEHNR, CDR2 FQNEAQ (reference sequence). Trimming removed 5 bases from V and 1 base from J, with 12 bases in between. This CDR3 contains 15 residues. CDR3 sequence (DNA): TGTGCCAGCAGCCCTCCTACTAAGGCCAAAAACATTCAGTACTTC. It codes for CASSPPTKAKNIQYF.

The rearrangement links TRBV6-5 to TRBJ2-1, with D possibly being TRBD2 (7 bases). V dropped 5 bases and J dropped 2 bases, with 13 bases sitting between them. This CDR3 region has 15 residues. The germline V gene has CDR1 MNHEY and CDR2 SVGAGI. CDR3 sequence reads: CASSKSGDTYNEQFF. In nucleotides, the CDR3 is TGTGCCAGCAGTAAGAGCGGGGACACCTACAATGAGCAGTTCTTC.

This chain links TRBV6-2 or TRBV6-3 with TRBJ2-2; 8 positions match TRBD1. The CDR3 has 15 amino acids. V shed 6 bases, J shed 7 bases, and the junction held 10 bases outside the gene matches. Germline-derived CDR1 and CDR2 are MNHEY and SVGEGT. CDR3 bases: TGTGCCAGCAGCCGGGACAGGCTACTCCACGGGGAGCTGTTTTTT. Translation gives CASSRDRLLHGELFF.

This rearrangement joins TRBV18 to TRBJ1-6; the D is unclear. Trimming left V 4 bases short and J 10 bases short, with 23 bases between. The CDR3 runs 17 residues. From germline, CDR1 is KGHSH and CDR2 LQKENI. CDR3 in DNA: TGTGCCAGCTCACGAAACAGTCCGACGGCAAAGGGCTCACCCCTCCACTTT. Translation: CASSRNSPTAKGSPLHF. Complete variable domain (other parts from reference TRBV18 and TRBJ1-6): NAGVMQNPRHLVRRRGQEARLRCSPMKGHSHVYWYRQLPEEGLKFMVYLQKENIIDESGMPKERFSAEFPKEGPSILRIQQVVRGDSAAYFCASSRNSPTAKGSPLHFGNGTRLTVT.

This clone was picked up a small number of times. The V call is TRBV6-6, the J call TRBJ1-5; the D gene is possibly TRBD1 (6 bases). Germline CDR1 MNHNY, CDR2 SVGAGI (reference sequence). Trimming pared 7 bases from V and 4 bases from J, leaving 17 bases between. The CDR3 consists of 15 residues. The CDR3 coding sequence is TGTGCCAGCAATCAGGGGAGGTTAGGGAATCAGCCCCAGCATTTT. It is translated as CASNQGRLGNQPQHF.

This chain connects TRBV3-1 (or the pseudogene TRBV3-2) to TRBJ2-1; D is perhaps TRBD1 or TRBD2 (5 bases each). The CDR3 has 15 residues. The germline gives CDR1 LGHDT, CDR2 YNNKEL (reference sequence). The V gene lost 5 bases and the J gene lost 8 bases, with 19 bases spanning the gap. CDR3 bases: TGTGCCAGCAGCACCCTGTGGGGGATGGAGTATGAGCAGTTCTTC. Its translation is CASSTLWGMEYEQFF.

The chain employs TRBV7-7 and TRBJ1-4; D unresolved. The CDR3 has 16 amino acids. Trimming pared 1 base from V and 7 bases from J, leaving 16 bases between. Per germline, CDR1 SSHAT and CDR2 FNYEAQ (reference sequence). The CDR3, as DNA: TGTGCCAGCAGCTTAGTTACCGGGCAGGACGCTGAAAAACTGTTTTTT. Residues: CASSLVTGQDAEKLFF. Together with reference TRBV7-7 and TRBJ1-4, the CDR3 gives the full variable domain: GAGVSQSPRYKVTKRGQDVTLRCDPISSHATLYWYQQALGQGPEFLTYFNYEAQPDKSGLPSDRFSAERPEGSISTLTIQRTEQRDSAMYRCASSLVTGQDAEKLFFGSGTQLSVL.

This clone came up once. The V gene is TRBV12-1, the J gene TRBJ1-2. TRBV12-1 is described as a pseudogene. This CDR3 region has 14 residues. The CDR3 loop reads CASSLTGAGYGYTF. For the CDR3, the DNA is TGTGCCAGCAGCTTAACGGGGGCGGGCTATGGCTACACCTTC.

The CDR3 region has the DNA TGTGCCAGCAGCTACAGGTTCCAGGGGGCCAACGTCCTGACTTTC. This sequence encodes CASSYRFQGANVLTF. The rearrangement links TRBV5-8 to TRBJ2-6; tentatively, D is TRBD1 (5 bases). The CDR3 contains 15 residues. The ends were cut back, 3 bases at V and 4 bases at J, with 11 bases in the middle. CDR1 and CDR2 (germline): SGHTS, YDEGEE.

The chain employs TRBV5-6 and TRBJ1-6; 7 bases align to TRBD1. CDR1 is SGHDT, CDR2 YYEEEE, per germline. The CDR3 length is 15 residues. The ends lost 4 bases at V and 2 bases at J; junction bases unmatched: 3. CDR3 nucleotides: TGTGCCAGCAGCGAGGGGACAGCCTATAATTCACCCCTCCACTTT. Protein product: CASSEGTAYNSPLHF.

This clone was seen once. The chain has TRBV7-2 and TRBJ2-3; tentatively, D is TRBD1 or TRBD2 (5 bases each). V lost 1 base and J 0 bases, leaving 17 bases between the germline ends. Per the germline V gene, CDR1 is SGHTA and CDR2 is FQGNSA. CDR3 size: 18 residues. The CDR3 here is CASSLGMGRVTSTDTQYF. CDR3 DNA: TGTGCCAGCAGCTTAGGTATGGGGCGGGTCACTAGCACAGATACGCAGTATTTT. The complete variable domain, with remaining parts taken from reference TRBV7-2 and TRBJ2-3, reads GAGVSQSPSNKVTEKGKDVELRCDPISGHTALYWYRQSLGQGLEFLIYFQGNSAPDKSGLPSDRFSAERTGGSVSTLTIQRTQQEDSAVYLCASSLGMGRVTSTDTQYFGPGTRLTVL.

This clone has a handful of counts. The chain has TRBV11-1 and TRBJ1-1; possibly TRBD1 for D (6 bases). The CDR3 has 13 amino acids. V lost 6 bases and J lost 4, with 12 bases in between. Looked up from germline, CDR1 is SGHAT and CDR2 is FQDESV (reference sequence). CDR3 nucleotides: TGTGCCAGCAGTACCAGGGGTCTCACTGAAGCTTTCTTT. This codes for CASSTRGLTEAFF.

This clone showed up just a few times. The chain is built from TRBV13 and TRBJ2-5; D uncertain. CDR1 and CDR2 from the germline V gene are PRHDT and FYEKMQ (reference sequence). CDR3 length: 14 residues. The germline V and J ends were trimmed by 5 bases and 4 bases, with 14 bases remaining between them. The CDR3 DNA follows: TGTGCCAGCAGCATAAATCTAGGCACAGAGACCCAGTACTTC. Translation: CASSINLGTETQYF.

The J gene is TRBJ2-3, the V gene TRBV9; D could derive from TRBD1 or TRBD2 (6 bases each). CDR3 length: 15 residues. Trimming took off 2 bases at V and 2 bases at J, with 12 bases between the two ends. Germline CDR1 and CDR2: SGDLS and YYNGEE. CDR3 sequence: CASSVRGRDTDTQYF. CDR3 bases: TGTGCCAGCAGCGTCCGGGGGCGCGACACAGATACGCAGTATTTT.

The chain joins TRBV6-5 to TRBJ2-3, with D perhaps given as TRBD1 or TRBD2 (5 bases each). Per germline, CDR1 MNHEY and CDR2 SVGAGI. The CDR3 is 15 amino acids. Trimming shortened V by 10 bases and J by 6 bases, and 23 bases separated the two germline ends. The CDR3 loop reads CATRGGGFGTDTQYF. The DNA for the CDR3 is TGTGCCACCCGCGGTGGGGGTTTCGGAACTGATACGCAGTATTTT.

The CDR3 region is CASSQASNSGNTIYF. CDR3 nucleotide sequence: TGTGCCAGCAGCCAAGCCTCCAACTCTGGAAACACCATATATTTT. The chain employs TRBV3-1 (or the pseudogene TRBV3-2) and TRBJ1-3; no clear D gene. Germline CDR1 LGHDT, CDR2 YNNKEL (reference sequence). The CDR3 loop spans 15 amino acids. Trimming stripped 1 base from V and 0 bases from J, with 7 bases between.

This clone was detected once. The chain couples TRBV5-1 to TRBJ1-6; D gene unclear. With 2 bases removed from V and 0 bases from J, the gap between germline ends came to 6 bases. This CDR3 has 15 residues. CDR1 and CDR2 from the germline V gene are SGHRS and YFSETQ. The CDR3 loop is CASSFQSSYNSPLHF. The CDR3 DNA reads TGCGCCAGCAGCTTCCAAAGCTCCTATAATTCACCCCTCCACTTT. Variable domain in full (rest from reference TRBV5-1 and TRBJ1-6): KAGVTQTPRYLIKTRGQQVTLSCSPISGHRSVSWYQQTPGQGLQFLFEYFSETQRNKGNFPGRFSGRQFSNSRSEMNVSTLELGDSALYLCASSFQSSYNSPLHFGNGTRLTVT.

J is TRBJ1-1 and V is TRBV19; 7 positions match TRBD1. The CDR3 is made up of 13 amino acids. Germline V CDR1 and CDR2: LNHDA, SQIVND (reference sequence). V was pared by 3 bases and J by 4 bases, with 2 bases of the junction left unmatched. CDR3 DNA sequence: TGTGCCAGTAGTATTCAGGGGGTCACTGAAGCTTTCTTT. This encodes CASSIQGVTEAFF.

The V and J genes are TRBV6-5 and TRBJ1-5; D is possibly TRBD1 (5 bases). Germline V gene sequence: CDR1 MNHEY, CDR2 SVGAGI. This CDR3 spans 12 amino acids. The V gene lost 6 bases and the J gene lost 9 bases, with 12 bases spanning the gap. CDR3 in amino acids: CASRGFGGPQHF. The CDR3, as DNA: TGTGCCAGCAGAGGGTTTGGGGGGCCCCAGCATTTT.

Remarks on this clone: At one end, the junction sequence differs from germline, possibly due to a read error. The chain combines TRBV7-7 with TRBJ2-3; TRBD1 or TRBD2 may be the D gene (5 bases each). The CDR3 length is 14 residues. From germline, CDR1 is SSHAT and CDR2 FNYEAQ (reference sequence). The CDR3 nucleotides read TGTGCTAGCAGCCCTAGCAGGGGCACAGATACGCAGTATTTT. This encodes CASSPSRGTDTQYF. Combining the CDR3 with reference TRBV7-7 and TRBJ2-3 gives the whole variable domain GAGVSQSPRYKVTKRGQDVTLRCDPISSHATLYWYQQALGQGPEFLTYFNYEAQPDKSGLPSDRFSAERPEGSISTLTIQRTEQRDSAMYRCASSPSRGTDTQYFGPGTRLTVL.

The chain has TRBV4-1 and TRBJ2-7; 9 nucleotides line up with TRBD1. V shed 1 base and J 5 bases; nucleotides not matched to a gene: 18. CDR1 MGHRA and CDR2 YSYEKL come from the germline V gene. This CDR3 comprises 19 residues. The DNA for the CDR3 is TGCGCCAGCAGCCAAGTTCTCACTTCTCCCGGGACAGGGTACCACGAGCAGTACTTC. Amino acids: CASSQVLTSPGTGYHEQYF.